This T cell receptor (beta chain) was sequenced in a study of regulatory T cells in long-lasting Graves disease. The study, taken as a whole, reports: The persistent group shared around 2,700 public clonotypes, more than the 966 shared by new patients. Persistent disease preferred TRBV28, TRBJ1-2 and TRBJ2-5.

The germline V gene has CDR1 MNHEY and CDR2 SVGEGT. The germline V and J ends were trimmed by 3 bases and 7 bases, with 18 bases remaining between them. The CDR3 has 16 residues. Points on this clonotype: Its cognate antigen is unknown. Given a much more abundant clone one base away, this may be a read error. The conserved final phenylalanine or tryptophan is absent from the CDR3, which likely points to a read error.

Construction of TCR beta libraries relied on iRepertoire HTBI primers and on Arm-PCR targeting CDR3 regions. TCRdb ran MiXCR on the multiplex PCR reads and lists one entry per CDR3 protein. The sample holds about 470,000 distinct CDR3 sequences, 20% to 25% seen once. The time point denotes: persistent/refractory GD, antithyroid drugs over 5 years with positive TRAb. Extracted PBMC RNA gave rise to the TCR library. The source material was peripheral blood mononuclear cells (PBMCs), sampled when the disease was refractory, from a patient treated with antithyroid drugs. The chain couples TRBV6-2 or TRBV6-3 to TRBJ2-2; weak D call: TRBD1 (6 bases). This TCR derives from a female donor with Graves disease. The CDR3 protein is CASSYGQPPWGGELFL. CDR3 coding DNA: TGTGCCAGCAGTTATGGACAGCCTCCCTGGGGCGGGGAGCTGTTTCTT.